This TCR beta chain is from a study of T cell changes during pregnancy in multiple sclerosis. Produced via immunoSEQ multiplex PCR; TCRdb's table is partial and in-frame only. The profile covers tens of thousands of clones, with approximately 90% appearing a single time and about 6.4% taken by the ten largest. V was pared by 4 bases and J by 0 bases, with 5 bases of the junction left unmatched. The CDR3 covers 16 residues. Germline V CDR1 and CDR2: MRHNA, SNTAGT. The sample in question was CD8+ T cells from peripheral blood mononuclear cells, obtained in the second trimester of pregnancy. This chain joins TRBV6-4 and TRBJ2-3, with 9 nucleotides matching TRBD2. This TCR came from a female donor with multiple sclerosis, enrolled in a pregnancy study. The CDR3 sequence is CASSAEAGGSTDTQYF. CDR3 nucleotides: TGTGCCAGCAGTGCCGAAGCGGGAGGAAGCACAGATACGCAGTATTTT.